The 28 T cell receptor beta chains given below trace back to one sample, sequenced in a study of a mutant IDH1 vaccine in newly diagnosed glioma. Described time point: baseline, week 1 (first vaccination visit). The treatment was: pre-vaccination baseline after standard-of-care therapy. Some clones are missing from TCRdb's copy, which holds only in-frame ones; the method was immunoSEQ multiplex PCR. The sample has 55,000 to 70,000 clones, approximately 85% seen once. Sequencing was performed on PBMCs, taken from a glioma patient treated with radiotherapy, temozolomide or both. Source of these receptors: a man between 50 and 59 years old with glioma.

The chain recombines TRBV7-9 with TRBJ2-5; possibly TRBD2 for D (6 bases). CDR1 SEHNR and CDR2 FQNEAQ come from the germline V gene (reference sequence). The CDR3 is 12 amino acids. Trimming stripped 4 bases from V and 5 bases from J, with 8 bases between. The CDR3 here is CASSSGGETQYF. Here the CDR3 DNA reads TGTGCCAGCAGCTCTGGAGGGGAGACCCAGTACTTC.

V usage is TRBV5-1 and J usage is TRBJ2-2; unclear D gene. The CDR3 covers 15 residues. Trimming pared 7 bases from V and 6 bases from J, leaving 19 bases between. The germline V gene has CDR1 SGHRS and CDR2 YFSETQ. This chain's CDR3 is CASSQVATMAGELFF. CDR3 DNA: TGCGCCAGCTCCCAGGTGGCGACGATGGCCGGGGAGCTGTTTTTT.

The chain has TRBV25-1 and TRBJ1-1, with 8 bases identical to TRBD1. This CDR3 contains 15 residues. Germline lookup yields CDR1 MGHDK and CDR2 SYGVNS. The trim removed 8 bases at V and 8 bases at J, leaving 16 bases unmatched. CDR3 DNA: TGTGCCAGCTCGCAGACAGGGGAAATGTTGCGGGAAGCTTTCTTT. Translation: CASSQTGEMLREAFF.

This clone was observed a handful of times. The rearrangement joins TRBV18 to TRBJ1-1; no clear D. Germline CDR1 is KGHSH and CDR2 is LQKENI. This CDR3 is built from 14 residues. Trimming removed 2 bases from V and 1 base from J, with 8 bases in between. CDR3 region: CASSPGPGNTEAFF. CDR3 nucleotide sequence: TGTGCCAGCTCACCAGGGCCGGGGAACACTGAAGCTTTCTTT.

The chain carries TRBV10-3 and TRBJ2-7; D is unclear. The CDR3 length is 14 residues. CDR1 and CDR2 (germline): ENHRY, SYGVKD. Between the trimmed V and J ends, which lost 0 bases and 1 base, there was a span of 7 bases. In DNA form, the CDR3 reads TGTGCCATCAGTGAGTCGATGACATCCTACGAGCAGTACTTC. This gives the protein CAISESMTSYEQYF.

This clone was counted a single time. V gene TRBV7-9 combines with J gene TRBJ2-2; D might be TRBD1 (5 bases). The CDR3 loop spans 14 amino acids. The germline V and J ends were trimmed by 3 bases and 4 bases, with 9 bases remaining between them. CDR1 SEHNR and CDR2 FQNEAQ come from the germline V gene (reference sequence). CDR3 region: CASSFQGLTGELFF. The DNA for the CDR3 is TGTGCCAGCAGCTTCCAGGGCCTCACCGGGGAGCTGTTTTTT.

The chain links TRBV5-1 to TRBJ1-1; TRBD1 aligns across 7 bases. V shed 1 base and J 2 bases; nucleotides not matched to a gene: 2. CDR1 and CDR2 (germline): SGHRS, YFSETQ. The CDR3 consists of 14 residues. The CDR3 loop is CASSLRQGNTEAFF. In nucleotides, the CDR3 is TGCGCCAGCAGCTTGCGACAGGGAAACACTGAAGCTTTCTTT.

This chain links TRBV2 with TRBJ1-1; D is uncertain. V was clipped by 8 bases and J by 0 bases, with 1 base between them. The germline V gene encodes CDR1 SNHLY and CDR2 FYNNEI. The CDR3 has 10 residues. Here the CDR3 reads CASLNTEAFF. The CDR3 DNA is TGTGCCAGCCTGAACACTGAAGCTTTCTTT.

The rearrangement links TRBV19 to TRBJ1-5, with D possibly TRBD1 on 5 matching bases. Germline loops: CDR1 LNHDA, CDR2 SQIVND (reference sequence). The V gene lost 3 bases and the J gene lost 5 bases, with 8 bases spanning the gap. This CDR3 has 13 residues. CDR3 sequence: CASSMWGDQPQHF. The DNA for the CDR3 is TGTGCCAGTAGTATGTGGGGGGATCAGCCCCAGCATTTT.

This rearrangement joins TRBV27 to TRBJ2-1; D may be TRBD1 (6 bases). The CDR3 covers 13 residues. Looked up from germline, CDR1 is MNHEY and CDR2 is SMNVEV (reference sequence). Trimming pared 4 bases from V and 4 bases from J, leaving 8 bases between. CDR3 sequence reads: CASSWDIYNEQFF. CDR3 nucleotide sequence: TGTGCCAGCAGTTGGGACATATACAATGAGCAGTTCTTC.

This clone has a single count. CDR3 in amino acids: CASSPSRDTEAFF. CDR3 sequence (DNA): TGTGCCAGCAGCCCTTCCAGAGACACTGAAGCTTTCTTT. The chain couples TRBV7-9 to TRBJ1-1; D gene unclear. The germline V gene has CDR1 SEHNR and CDR2 FQNEAQ (reference sequence). V lost 5 bases and J lost 3, with 10 bases in between. This CDR3 spans 13 amino acids.

In DNA, the CDR3 is TGTGCCAGCAGTTCAGACAGGGGGCCCTACAATGAGCAGTTCTTC. It is translated as CASSSDRGPYNEQFF. The chain joins TRBV6-5 to TRBJ2-1; TRBD1 aligns across 10 bases. The CDR3 consists of 15 residues. After removal of 4 bases from V and 2 bases from J, the junction contained 2 bases not matched to a gene. Looked up from germline, CDR1 is MNHEY and CDR2 is SVGAGI.

The chain combines TRBV30 with TRBJ1-5, with 7 bases that match TRBD1. The V gene end was trimmed by 2 bases and the J gene end by 2 bases; junction bases not matched to a gene: 12. Germline V gives CDR1 GTSNPN, CDR2 SVGIG (reference sequence). The CDR3 sequence is 17 residues long. CDR3 sequence: CAWSMDRITYGNQPQHF. The CDR3 bases are TGTGCCTGGAGTATGGACAGGATAACGTATGGCAATCAGCCCCAGCATTTT.

This chain uses TRBV6-5 with TRBJ1-2; 9 nucleotides line up with TRBD1. The CDR3 runs to 15 residues. V was pared by 0 bases and J by 8 bases, with 7 bases of the junction left unmatched. The germline V gene encodes CDR1 MNHEY and CDR2 SVGAGI. In DNA form, the CDR3 reads TGTGCCAGCAGTTACTCGGGACAGGGTGGAAGAGGCTACACCTTC. Protein sequence: CASSYSGQGGRGYTF.

This clone is a singleton in its sample. V is TRBV5-1 and J is TRBJ1-4; 7 positions match TRBD1. The CDR3 covers 14 residues. Germline values: CDR1 SGHRS, CDR2 YFSETQ. V was clipped by 5 bases and J by 3 bases; unmatched bases: 4. For the CDR3, the DNA is TGCGCCAGCAGACAGGGGCCCTCTAATGAAAAACTGTTTTTT. Amino acids: CASRQGPSNEKLFF.

CDR3 region: CASSSTGASSYEQYF. Here the CDR3 DNA reads TGTGCCAGCAGTTCGACCGGCGCGAGCTCCTACGAGCAGTACTTC. The rearrangement uses TRBV28 and TRBJ2-7; D unresolved. The CDR3 sequence is 15 residues long. V shed 4 bases and J shed 0 bases, with 13 bases lying between them. Germline assignment: CDR1 MDHEN and CDR2 SYDVKM.

This chain joins TRBV7-8 and TRBJ1-1; D is perhaps TRBD1 (6 bases). V lost 5 bases to trimming and J lost 6 bases, with 10 bases between them. Germline lookup yields CDR1 SGHVS and CDR2 FQNEAQ. The CDR3 sequence is 12 residues long. CDR3 nucleotides: TGTGCCAGCAGCCCCAGGGGCCCTGAAGCTTTCTTT. It is translated as CASSPRGPEAFF.

This chain links TRBV10-3 with TRBJ2-6; the match to TRBD1 covers 7 bases. The CDR3 is made up of 15 amino acids. The J segment lost 0 bases and the V segment lost 10 bases, leaving 6 bases of the junction unmatched. The germline CDR1 and CDR2 sequences are ENHRY and SYGVKD. The CDR3 protein is CATRDSNSGANVLTF. The CDR3 DNA is TGTGCCACCCGGGACAGCAACTCTGGGGCCAACGTCCTGACTTTC.

J is TRBJ1-1 and V is TRBV6-5; 7 nucleotides align to TRBD1. CDR3 length equals 14 residues. J lost 4 bases, V lost 4 bases, and 6 bases had no gene match. Germline V lookup: CDR1 MNHEY, CDR2 SVGAGI. The CDR3 nucleotides are TGTGCCAGCAGTTCCAGGGGGGGTGGCACTGAAGCTTTCTTT. Its protein product is CASSSRGGGTEAFF.

The chain joins TRBV5-4 to TRBJ1-2; TRBD1 agrees at 9 bases. V trimming: 1 base; J trimming: 1 base; junction bases outside the gene matches: 8. This CDR3 spans 17 amino acids. Germline loops: CDR1 SGHNT, CDR2 YYREEE (reference sequence). CDR3 region: CASSLPRRTGVNYGYTF. CDR3 nucleotide sequence: TGTGCCAGCAGCTTGCCGAGGCGGACAGGGGTTAACTATGGCTACACCTTC.

The chain uses TRBV30 and TRBJ1-5; 10 bases match TRBD1. The germline gives CDR1 GTSNPN, CDR2 SVGIG (reference sequence). J was trimmed by 3 bases and V by 3 bases; bases with no gene match: 5. The CDR3 loop spans 15 amino acids. CDR3 protein: CAWSRTGGVNQPQHF. The DNA of the CDR3 is TGTGCCTGGAGCCGGACAGGGGGAGTCAATCAGCCCCAGCATTTT. Drawing the rest from reference TRBV30 and TRBJ1-5, the complete variable domain is SQTIHQWPATLVQPVGSPLSLECTVEGTSNPNLYWYRQAAGRGLQLLFYSVGIGQISSEVPQNLSASRPQDRQFILSSKKLLLSDSGFYLCAWSRTGGVNQPQHFGDGTRLSIL.

This clone was found once. The rearrangement joins TRBV5-1 to TRBJ2-3, with a possible D match to TRBD2 (6 bases). V lost 4 bases to trimming and J lost 1 base, with 13 bases between them. The CDR3 extends over 15 amino acids. Germline V lookup: CDR1 SGHRS, CDR2 YFSETQ. The CDR3 spells CASSPGDFRTDTQYF. CDR3 bases: TGCGCCAGCAGCCCGGGGGACTTTCGCACAGATACGCAGTATTTT. The variable domain in full, with the rest retrieved from reference TRBV5-1 and TRBJ2-3, is KAGVTQTPRYLIKTRGQQVTLSCSPISGHRSVSWYQQTPGQGLQFLFEYFSETQRNKGNFPGRFSGRQFSNSRSEMNVSTLELGDSALYLCASSPGDFRTDTQYFGPGTRLTVL.

This clone has only one observation. The V gene is TRBV2, the J gene TRBJ2-1, with 12 bases fitting TRBD1. With 1 base clipped from V and 9 bases from J, the junction kept 4 bases outside the gene matches. The CDR3 has 15 residues. From germline, CDR1 is SNHLY and CDR2 FYNNEI. For the CDR3, the DNA is TGTGCCAGCAGTGAAGGGGACAGGGGGCGACCTGAGCAGTTCTTC. Its translation: CASSEGDRGRPEQFF.

The J gene is TRBJ2-7, the V gene TRBV5-6, with D unresolved. Trimming shortened V by 4 bases and J by 3 bases, and 11 bases separated the two germline ends. CDR3 length: 13 amino acids. Germline V CDR1 and CDR2: SGHDT, YYEEEE. DNA of the CDR3: TGTGCCAGCAGCCGGGCCCCCGGCTACGAGCAGTACTTC. It codes for CASSRAPGYEQYF.

This chain uses TRBV6-1 with TRBJ1-4; D gene uncertain. From germline, CDR1 is MNHNS and CDR2 SASEGT. The V and J ends lost 6 bases and 3 bases respectively, with 5 bases between them. The CDR3 has 12 amino acids. In DNA, the CDR3 is TGTGCCAGCAGGGTGGCTAATGAAAAACTGTTTTTT. Translated, it gives CASRVANEKLFF.

This clone was counted a single time. The rearrangement uses TRBV6-1 and TRBJ1-5, with a weak D call TRBD1 (6 bases). Trimming removed 4 bases from V and 3 bases from J, with 10 bases in between. This CDR3 has 14 residues. CDR1 MNHNS and CDR2 SASEGT come from the germline V gene. The CDR3 loop reads CASSATGFNQPQHF. The CDR3 nucleotides read TGTGCCAGCAGTGCCACAGGGTTCAATCAGCCCCAGCATTTT.

The gene calls are TRBV6-6 and TRBJ2-3; no reliable D call. Germline V gene lookup returns CDR1 MNHNY and CDR2 SVGAGI (reference sequence). CDR3 length: 11 residues. V shed 6 bases and J shed 6 bases, with 7 bases lying between them. CDR3 region: CASSGLDTQYF. In DNA form, the CDR3 reads TGTGCCAGCAGCGGGCTGGATACGCAGTATTTT.

The chain has TRBV28 and TRBJ2-7, with D possibly being TRBD1 or TRBD2 (6 bases each). This CDR3 comprises 17 residues. Trimming stripped 3 bases from V and 5 bases from J, with 23 bases between. CDR1 and CDR2 from the germline V gene are MDHEN and SYDVKM. CDR3 DNA: TGTGCCAGCAGTTTGCGCCCCTCGGGGGCCCGTATCCACGAGCAGTACTTC. It encodes CASSLRPSGARIHEQYF.